Sequencing of this T cell receptor (beta chain) was carried out in a study of blood T cell repertoires in COVID-19. The wider study: Donors in Cohort 3 who had recovered were those with two negative PCRs, healthcare professional clearance, or resolution of their symptoms. The study drew acute and convalescent COVID-19 samples from the United States, Italy and Spain.

The germline V gene encodes CDR1 SNHLY and CDR2 FYNNEI. The length of the CDR3 is 15 residues. V dropped 4 bases and J dropped 4; count of bases not matched to a gene: 4. The repertoire was sequenced with immunoSEQ multiplex PCR; TCRdb's copy has only in-frame clones and lacks some. The repertoire has over 250,000 clones, more than 75% of them found once; the top ten carry under 2.5%. V and J are TRBV2 and TRBJ2-1, with 10 bases identical to TRBD2. Specimen: PBMCs or T cells enriched from blood (not recorded which). This sequence originates from a woman in her fifties or sixties in a cohort exposed to, infected with or recovered from COVID-19 (not recorded which). The CDR3 DNA sequence: TGTGCCAGCAGTGTTCTAGCGGGGGTTTACAATGAGCAGTTCTTC. Translation gives CASSVLAGVYNEQFF.